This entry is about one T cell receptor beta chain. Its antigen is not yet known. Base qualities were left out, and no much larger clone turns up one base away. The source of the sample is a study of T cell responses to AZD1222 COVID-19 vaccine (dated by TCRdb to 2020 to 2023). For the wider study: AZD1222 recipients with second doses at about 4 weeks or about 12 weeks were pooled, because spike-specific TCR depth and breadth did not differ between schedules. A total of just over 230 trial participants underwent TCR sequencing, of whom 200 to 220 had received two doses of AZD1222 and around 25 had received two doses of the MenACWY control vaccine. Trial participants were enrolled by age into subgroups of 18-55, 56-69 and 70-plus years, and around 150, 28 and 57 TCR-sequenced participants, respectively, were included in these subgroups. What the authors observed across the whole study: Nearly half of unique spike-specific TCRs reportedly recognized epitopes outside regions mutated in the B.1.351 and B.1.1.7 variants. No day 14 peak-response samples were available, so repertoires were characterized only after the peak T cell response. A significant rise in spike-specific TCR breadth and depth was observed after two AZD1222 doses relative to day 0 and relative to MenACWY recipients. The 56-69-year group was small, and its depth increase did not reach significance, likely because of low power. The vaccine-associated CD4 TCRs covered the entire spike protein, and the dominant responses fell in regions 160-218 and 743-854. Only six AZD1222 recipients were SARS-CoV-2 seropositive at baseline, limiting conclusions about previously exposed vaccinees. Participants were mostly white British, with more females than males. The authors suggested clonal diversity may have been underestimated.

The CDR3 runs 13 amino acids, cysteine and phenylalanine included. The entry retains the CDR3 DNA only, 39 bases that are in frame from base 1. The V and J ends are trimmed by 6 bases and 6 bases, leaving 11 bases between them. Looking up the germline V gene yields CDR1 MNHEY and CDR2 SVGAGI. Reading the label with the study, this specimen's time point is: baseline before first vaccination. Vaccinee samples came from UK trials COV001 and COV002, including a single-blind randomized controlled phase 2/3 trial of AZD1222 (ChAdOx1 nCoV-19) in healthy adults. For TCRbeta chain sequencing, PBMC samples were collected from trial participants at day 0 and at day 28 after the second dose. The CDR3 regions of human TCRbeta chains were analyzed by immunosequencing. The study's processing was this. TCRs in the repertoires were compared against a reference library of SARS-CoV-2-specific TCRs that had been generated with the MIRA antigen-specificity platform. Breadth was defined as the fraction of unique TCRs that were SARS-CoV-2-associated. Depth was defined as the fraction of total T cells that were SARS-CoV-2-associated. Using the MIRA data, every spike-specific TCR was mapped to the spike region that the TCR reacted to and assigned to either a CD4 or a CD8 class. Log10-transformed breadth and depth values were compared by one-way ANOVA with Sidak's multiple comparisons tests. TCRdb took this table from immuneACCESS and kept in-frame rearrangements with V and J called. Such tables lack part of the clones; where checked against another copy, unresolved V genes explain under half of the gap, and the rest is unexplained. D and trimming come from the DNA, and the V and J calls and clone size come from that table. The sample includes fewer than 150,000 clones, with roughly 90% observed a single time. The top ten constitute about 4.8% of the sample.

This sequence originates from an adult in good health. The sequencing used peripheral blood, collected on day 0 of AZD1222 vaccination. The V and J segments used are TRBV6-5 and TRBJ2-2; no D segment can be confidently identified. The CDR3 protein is CASRGYKAGELFF. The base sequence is TGTGCCAGCAGAGGGTATAAGGCCGGGGAGCTGTTTTTT.